This TCR beta chain was found in a study of cytomegalovirus exposure and HLA in healthy donors. Looking at the study overall: The 120 validation repertoires used the same platform as the approximately 700 first-cohort repertoires (as reported by a later analysis). Study-level points and caveats: In vitro testing confirmed three CMV-associated chains as specific for CMV antigens. The study designated 150 to 200 TCR beta chains cytomegalovirus-associated.

Of note for this clone: What it recognizes is unknown.

While the first cohort had 700 or so subjects, the donors belonged to the separate validation cohort of roughly 130 subjects. TCRdb's table, derived via immunoSEQ multiplex PCR, lists solely in-frame clones and lacks some. The sample includes 90,000 to 140,000 clones, 70% to 90% of them seen just once. What was sequenced was PBMCs. The sequence derives from a woman between 18 and 29 years old in good health and CMV-seropositive.

CDR3 amino acids: CASSLGGRTEAFF. In DNA form, the CDR3 reads TGTGCCAGCAGCCTTGGAGGGCGGACTGAAGCTTTCTTT. The rearrangement links TRBV11-3 to TRBJ1-1; the D is unclear. Germline CDR1 SGHNT, CDR2 YENEEA. This CDR3 is built from 13 residues. The ends were cut back, 5 bases at V and 5 bases at J, with 12 bases in the middle.